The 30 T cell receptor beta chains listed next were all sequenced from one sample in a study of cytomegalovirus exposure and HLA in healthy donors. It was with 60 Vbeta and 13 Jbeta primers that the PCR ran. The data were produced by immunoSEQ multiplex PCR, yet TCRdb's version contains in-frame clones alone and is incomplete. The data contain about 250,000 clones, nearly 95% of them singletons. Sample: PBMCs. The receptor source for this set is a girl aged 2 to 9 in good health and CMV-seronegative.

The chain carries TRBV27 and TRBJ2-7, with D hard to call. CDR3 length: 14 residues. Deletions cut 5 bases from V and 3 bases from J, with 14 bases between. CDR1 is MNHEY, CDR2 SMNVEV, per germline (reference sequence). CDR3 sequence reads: CASSLNGPIYEQYF. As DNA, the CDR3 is TGTGCCAGCAGTCTAAATGGGCCCATCTACGAGCAGTACTTC.

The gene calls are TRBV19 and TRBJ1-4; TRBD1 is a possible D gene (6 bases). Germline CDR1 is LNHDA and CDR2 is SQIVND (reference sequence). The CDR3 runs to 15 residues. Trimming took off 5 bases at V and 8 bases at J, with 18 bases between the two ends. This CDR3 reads CASSVLDSRREKLFF. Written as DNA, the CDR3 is TGTGCCAGTAGTGTCCTGGACAGTCGGAGGGAAAAACTGTTTTTT.

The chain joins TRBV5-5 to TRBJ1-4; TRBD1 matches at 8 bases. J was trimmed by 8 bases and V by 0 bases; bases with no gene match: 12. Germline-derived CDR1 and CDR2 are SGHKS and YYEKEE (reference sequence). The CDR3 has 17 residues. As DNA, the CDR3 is TGTGCCAGCAGCTTGGCGCAGGGGGCCTTCGCGAGGGAAAAACTGTTTTTT. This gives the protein CASSLAQGAFAREKLFF.

The CDR3 nucleotides are TGTGCCAGCAGCCTAGGTGGGGGGTCTGAAGCTTTCTTT. Translating gives CASSLGGGSEAFF. This rearrangement joins TRBV7-9 to TRBJ1-1; tentatively, D is TRBD1 (5 bases). The length of the CDR3 is 13 residues. The V end lost 5 bases, the J end lost 6 bases, and 13 bases lay between the germline ends. Germline CDR1 is SEHNR and CDR2 is FQNEAQ (reference sequence).

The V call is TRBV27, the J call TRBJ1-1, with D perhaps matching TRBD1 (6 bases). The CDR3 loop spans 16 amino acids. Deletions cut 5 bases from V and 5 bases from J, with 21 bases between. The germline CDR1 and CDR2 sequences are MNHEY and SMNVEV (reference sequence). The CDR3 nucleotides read TGTGCCAGCAGTCTAAACTCGGGGGGCTTTTGGACTGAAGCTTTCTTT. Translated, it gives CASSLNSGGFWTEAFF.

This chain's CDR3 is CASSVAHGGGNFNIQYF. The CDR3 DNA is TGTGCCAGCAGCGTAGCGCATGGCGGGGGGAACTTTAACATTCAGTACTTC. The chain couples TRBV9 to TRBJ2-4, with 8 nucleotides matching TRBD2. The CDR3 has 17 amino acids. The J segment lost 7 bases and the V segment lost 0 bases, leaving 12 bases of the junction unmatched. Germline loops: CDR1 SGDLS, CDR2 YYNGEE.

This CDR3 reads CASSPSTGAGEQYF. The CDR3 DNA sequence: TGTGCCAGTAGTCCCTCAACAGGGGCGGGCGAGCAGTACTTC. The rearrangement uses TRBV19 and TRBJ2-7; 7 bases align to TRBD1. This CDR3 has 14 residues. Germline values: CDR1 LNHDA, CDR2 SQIVND (reference sequence). V gave up 5 bases and J gave up 6 bases; unmatched junction bases: 10.

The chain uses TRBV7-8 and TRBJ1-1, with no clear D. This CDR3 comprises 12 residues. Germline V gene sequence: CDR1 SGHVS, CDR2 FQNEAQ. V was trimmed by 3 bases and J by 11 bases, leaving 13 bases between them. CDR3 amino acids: CASSFQDFEAFF. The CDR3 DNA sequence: TGTGCCAGCAGCTTTCAGGACTTCGAGGCTTTCTTT.

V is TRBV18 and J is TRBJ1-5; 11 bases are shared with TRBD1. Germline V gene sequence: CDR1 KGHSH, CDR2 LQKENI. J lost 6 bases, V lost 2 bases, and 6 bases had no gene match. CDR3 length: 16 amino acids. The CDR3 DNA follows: TGTGCCAGCTCACCAGGACCGGGACAGGGGGGTCAGCCCCAGCATTTT. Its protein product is CASSPGPGQGGQPQHF. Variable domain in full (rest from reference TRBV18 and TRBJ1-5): NAGVMQNPRHLVRRRGQEARLRCSPMKGHSHVYWYRQLPEEGLKFMVYLQKENIIDESGMPKERFSAEFPKEGPSILRIQQVVRGDSAAYFCASSPGPGQGGQPQHFGDGTRLSIL.

The CDR3 nucleotides are TGTGCCACCAGCAGCGACAGGGGGGGAGCTGAAGCTTTCTTT. Its translation is CATSSDRGGAEAFF. The chain combines TRBV15 with TRBJ1-1, with 9 bases aligning to TRBD1. CDR1 and CDR2 (germline): LNHNV, YYDKDF (reference sequence). V lost 3 bases to trimming and J lost 6 bases; unmatched junction nucleotides: 5. This CDR3 has 14 residues.

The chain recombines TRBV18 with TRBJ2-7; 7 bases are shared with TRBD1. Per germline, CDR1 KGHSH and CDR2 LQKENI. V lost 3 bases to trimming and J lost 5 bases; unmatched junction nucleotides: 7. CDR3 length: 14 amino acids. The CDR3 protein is CASSPKTGSDEQYF. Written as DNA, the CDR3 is TGTGCCAGCTCACCTAAGACAGGGAGCGACGAGCAGTACTTC.

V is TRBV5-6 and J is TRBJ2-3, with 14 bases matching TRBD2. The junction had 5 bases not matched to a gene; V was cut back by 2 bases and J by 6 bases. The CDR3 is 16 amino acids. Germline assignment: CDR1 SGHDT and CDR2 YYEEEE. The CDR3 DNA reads TGTGCCAGCAGCTTACGACTAGCGGGGGGGTTGGATACGCAGTATTTT. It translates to CASSLRLAGGLDTQYF.

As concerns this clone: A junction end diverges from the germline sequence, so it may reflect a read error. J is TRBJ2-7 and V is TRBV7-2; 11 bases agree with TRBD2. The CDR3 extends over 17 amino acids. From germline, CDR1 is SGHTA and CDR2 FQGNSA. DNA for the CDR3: TGTGCCAGCAGCTTACGTCAACTAGCGGGAGAGGTCCACGAGCAATACTTC. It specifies CASSLRQLAGEVHEQYF.

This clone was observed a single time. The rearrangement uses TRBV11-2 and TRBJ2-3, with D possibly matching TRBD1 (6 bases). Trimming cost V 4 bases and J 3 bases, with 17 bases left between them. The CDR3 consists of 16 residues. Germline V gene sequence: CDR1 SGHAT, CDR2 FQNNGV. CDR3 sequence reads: CASSSPRQVLTDTQYF. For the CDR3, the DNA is TGTGCCAGCAGCTCCCCACGACAGGTTTTAACAGATACGCAGTATTTT.

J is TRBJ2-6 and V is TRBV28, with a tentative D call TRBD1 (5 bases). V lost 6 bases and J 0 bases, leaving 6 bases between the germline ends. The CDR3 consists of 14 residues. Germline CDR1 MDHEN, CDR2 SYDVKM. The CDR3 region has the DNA TGTGCCAGCAGCCAGGGCTCTGGGGCCAACGTCCTGACTTTC. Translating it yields CASSQGSGANVLTF.

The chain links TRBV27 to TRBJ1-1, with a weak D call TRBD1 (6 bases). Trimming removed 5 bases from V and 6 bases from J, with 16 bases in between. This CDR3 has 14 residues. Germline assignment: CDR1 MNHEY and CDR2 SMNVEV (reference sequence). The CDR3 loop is CASSVPGAGSEAFF. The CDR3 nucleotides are TGTGCCAGCAGTGTCCCAGGGGCTGGGTCTGAAGCTTTCTTT.

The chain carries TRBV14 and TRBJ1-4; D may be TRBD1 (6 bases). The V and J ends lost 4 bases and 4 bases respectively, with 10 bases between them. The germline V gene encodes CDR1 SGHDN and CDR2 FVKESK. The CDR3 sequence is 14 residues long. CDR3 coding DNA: TGTGCCAGCAGCCTCAGGACAGATAATGAAAAACTGTTTTTT. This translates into CASSLRTDNEKLFF. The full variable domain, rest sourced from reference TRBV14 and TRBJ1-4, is EAGVTQFPSHSVIEKGQTVTLRCDPISGHDNLYWYRRVMGKEIKFLLHFVKESKQDESGMPNNRFLAERTGGTYSTLKVQPAELEDSGVYFCASSLRTDNEKLFFGSGTQLSVL.

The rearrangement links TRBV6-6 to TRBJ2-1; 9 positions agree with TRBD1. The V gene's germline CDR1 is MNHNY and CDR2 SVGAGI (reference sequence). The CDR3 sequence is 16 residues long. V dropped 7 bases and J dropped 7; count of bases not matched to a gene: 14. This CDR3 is CASNPGQGTAFNEQFF. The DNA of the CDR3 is TGTGCCAGCAACCCGGGACAGGGAACCGCCTTTAATGAGCAGTTCTTC.

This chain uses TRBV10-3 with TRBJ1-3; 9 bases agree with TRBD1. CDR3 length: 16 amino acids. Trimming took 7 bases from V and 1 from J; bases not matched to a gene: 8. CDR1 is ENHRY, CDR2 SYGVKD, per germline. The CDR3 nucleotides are TGTGCCATCATGAGGGGGACAGGGAGATCTGGAAACACCATATATTTT. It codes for CAIMRGTGRSGNTIYF.

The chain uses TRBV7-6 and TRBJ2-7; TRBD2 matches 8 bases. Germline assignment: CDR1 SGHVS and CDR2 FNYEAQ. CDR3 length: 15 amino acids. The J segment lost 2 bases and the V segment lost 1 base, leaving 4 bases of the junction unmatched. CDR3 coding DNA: TGTGCCAGCAGCTTAGAACTAGCGGCTACCTACGAGCAGTACTTC. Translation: CASSLELAATYEQYF.

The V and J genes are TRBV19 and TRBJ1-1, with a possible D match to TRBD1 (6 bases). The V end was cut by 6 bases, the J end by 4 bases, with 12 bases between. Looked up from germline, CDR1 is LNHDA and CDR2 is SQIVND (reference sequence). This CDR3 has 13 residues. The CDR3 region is CASRPNRATEAFF. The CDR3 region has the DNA TGTGCCAGTAGACCCAACAGGGCCACTGAAGCTTTCTTT.

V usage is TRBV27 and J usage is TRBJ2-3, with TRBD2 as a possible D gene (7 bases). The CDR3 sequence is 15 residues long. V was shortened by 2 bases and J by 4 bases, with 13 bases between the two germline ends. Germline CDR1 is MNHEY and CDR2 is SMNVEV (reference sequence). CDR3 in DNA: TGTGCCAGCAGTTTAATTCGGGGGGCCTCAGATACGCAGTATTTT. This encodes CASSLIRGASDTQYF.

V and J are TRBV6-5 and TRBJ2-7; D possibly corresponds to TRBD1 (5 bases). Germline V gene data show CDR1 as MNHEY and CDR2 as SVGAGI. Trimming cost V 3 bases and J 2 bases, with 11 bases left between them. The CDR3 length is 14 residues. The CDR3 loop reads CASSYRGRTYEQYF. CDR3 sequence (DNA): TGTGCCAGCAGTTATAGGGGCAGAACCTACGAGCAGTACTTC.

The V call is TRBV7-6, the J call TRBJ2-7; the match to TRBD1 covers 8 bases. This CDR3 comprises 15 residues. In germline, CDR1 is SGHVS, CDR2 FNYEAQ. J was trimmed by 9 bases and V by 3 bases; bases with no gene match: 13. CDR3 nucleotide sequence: TGTGCCAGCAGCTTTTTGGGACAGGACCCCTCAGGGCAGTACTTC. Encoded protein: CASSFLGQDPSGQYF.

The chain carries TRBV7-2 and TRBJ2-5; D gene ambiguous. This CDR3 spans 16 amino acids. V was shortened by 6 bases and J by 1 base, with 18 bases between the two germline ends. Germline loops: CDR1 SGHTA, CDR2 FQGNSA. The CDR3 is CASSRSWWSLQETQYF. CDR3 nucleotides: TGTGCCAGCAGTCGCTCCTGGTGGAGTCTCCAAGAGACCCAGTACTTC.

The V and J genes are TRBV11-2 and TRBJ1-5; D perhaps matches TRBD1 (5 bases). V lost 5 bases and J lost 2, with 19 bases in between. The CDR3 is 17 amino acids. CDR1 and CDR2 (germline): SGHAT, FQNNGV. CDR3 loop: CASSEEAGGFGNQPQHF. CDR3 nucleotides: TGTGCCAGCAGCGAAGAGGCGGGGGGATTCGGCAATCAGCCCCAGCATTTT.

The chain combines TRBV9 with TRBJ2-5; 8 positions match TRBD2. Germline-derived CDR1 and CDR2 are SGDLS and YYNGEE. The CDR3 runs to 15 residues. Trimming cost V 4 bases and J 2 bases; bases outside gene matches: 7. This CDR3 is CASSPGGGEQETQYF. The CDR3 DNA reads TGTGCCAGCAGCCCGGGAGGGGGTGAACAAGAGACCCAGTACTTC.

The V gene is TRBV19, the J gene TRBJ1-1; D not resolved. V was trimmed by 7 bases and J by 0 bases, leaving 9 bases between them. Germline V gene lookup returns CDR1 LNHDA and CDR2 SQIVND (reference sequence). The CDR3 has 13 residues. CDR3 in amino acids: CASTLKLNTEAFF. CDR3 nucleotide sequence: TGTGCCAGTACCCTTAAATTGAACACTGAAGCTTTCTTT. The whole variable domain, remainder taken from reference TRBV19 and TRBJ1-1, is DGGITQSPKYLFRKEGQNVTLSCEQNLNHDAMYWYRQDPGQGLRLIYYSQIVNDFQKGDIAEGYSVSREKKESFPLTVTSAQKNPTAFYLCASTLKLNTEAFFGQGTRLTVV.

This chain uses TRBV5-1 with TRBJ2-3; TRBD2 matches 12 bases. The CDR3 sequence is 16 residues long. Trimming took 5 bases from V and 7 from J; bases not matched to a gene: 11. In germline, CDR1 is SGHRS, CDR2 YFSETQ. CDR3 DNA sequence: TGCGCCAGCAGATTCCGGACTAGCGGGGTAGGGAATACGCAGTATTTT. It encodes CASRFRTSGVGNTQYF.

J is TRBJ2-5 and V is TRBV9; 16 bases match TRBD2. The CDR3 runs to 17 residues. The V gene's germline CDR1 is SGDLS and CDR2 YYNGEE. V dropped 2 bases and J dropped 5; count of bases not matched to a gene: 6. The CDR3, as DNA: TGTGCCAGCAGCGTGGGACTAGCGGGGGGGGCTGGGGAGACCCAGTACTTC. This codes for CASSVGLAGGAGETQYF.